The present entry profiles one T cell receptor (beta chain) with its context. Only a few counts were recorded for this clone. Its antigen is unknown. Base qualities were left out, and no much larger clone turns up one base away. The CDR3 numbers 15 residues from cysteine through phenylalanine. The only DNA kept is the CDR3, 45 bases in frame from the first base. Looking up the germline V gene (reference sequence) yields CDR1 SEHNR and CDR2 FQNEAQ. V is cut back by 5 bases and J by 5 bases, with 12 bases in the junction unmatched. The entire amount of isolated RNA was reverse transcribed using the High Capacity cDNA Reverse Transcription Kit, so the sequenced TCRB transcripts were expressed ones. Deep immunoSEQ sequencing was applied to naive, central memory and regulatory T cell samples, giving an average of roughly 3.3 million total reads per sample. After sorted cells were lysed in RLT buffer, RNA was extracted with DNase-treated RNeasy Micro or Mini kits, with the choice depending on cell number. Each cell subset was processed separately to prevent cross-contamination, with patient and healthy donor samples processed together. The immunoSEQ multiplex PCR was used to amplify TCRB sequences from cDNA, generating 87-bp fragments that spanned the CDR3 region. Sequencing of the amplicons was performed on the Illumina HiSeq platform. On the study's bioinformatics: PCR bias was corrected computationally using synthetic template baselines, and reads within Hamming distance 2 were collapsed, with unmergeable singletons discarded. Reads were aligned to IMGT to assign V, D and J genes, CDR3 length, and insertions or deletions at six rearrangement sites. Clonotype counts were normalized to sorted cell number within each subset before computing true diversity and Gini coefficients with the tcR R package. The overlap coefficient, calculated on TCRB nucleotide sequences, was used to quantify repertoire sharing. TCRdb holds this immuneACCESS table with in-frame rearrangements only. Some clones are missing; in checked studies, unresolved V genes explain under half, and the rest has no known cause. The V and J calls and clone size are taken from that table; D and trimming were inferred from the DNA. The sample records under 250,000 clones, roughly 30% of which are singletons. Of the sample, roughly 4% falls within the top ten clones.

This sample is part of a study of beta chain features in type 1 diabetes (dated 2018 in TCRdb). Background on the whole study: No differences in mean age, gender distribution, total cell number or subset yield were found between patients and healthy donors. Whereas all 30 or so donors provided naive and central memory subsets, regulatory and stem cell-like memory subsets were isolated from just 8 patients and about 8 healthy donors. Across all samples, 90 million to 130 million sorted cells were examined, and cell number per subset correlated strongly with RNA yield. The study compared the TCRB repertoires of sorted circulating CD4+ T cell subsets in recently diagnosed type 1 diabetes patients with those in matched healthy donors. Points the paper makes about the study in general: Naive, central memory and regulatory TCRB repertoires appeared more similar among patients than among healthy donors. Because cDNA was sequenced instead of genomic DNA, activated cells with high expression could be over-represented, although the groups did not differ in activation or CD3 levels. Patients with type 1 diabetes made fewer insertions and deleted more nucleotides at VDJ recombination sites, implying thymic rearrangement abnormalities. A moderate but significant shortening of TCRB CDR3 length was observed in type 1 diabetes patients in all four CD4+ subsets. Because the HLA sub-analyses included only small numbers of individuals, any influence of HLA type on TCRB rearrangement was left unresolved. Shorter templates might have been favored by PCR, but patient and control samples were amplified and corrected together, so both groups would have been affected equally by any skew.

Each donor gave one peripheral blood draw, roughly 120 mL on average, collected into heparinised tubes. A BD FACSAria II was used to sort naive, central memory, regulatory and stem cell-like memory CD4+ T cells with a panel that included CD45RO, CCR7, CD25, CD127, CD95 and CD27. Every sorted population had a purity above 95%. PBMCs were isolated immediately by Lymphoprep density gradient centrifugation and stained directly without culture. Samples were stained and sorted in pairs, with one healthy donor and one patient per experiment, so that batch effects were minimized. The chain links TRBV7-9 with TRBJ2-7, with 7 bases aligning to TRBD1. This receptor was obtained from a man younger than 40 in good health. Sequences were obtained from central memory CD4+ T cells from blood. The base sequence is TGTGCCAGCAGCGGAAGACAGGGAATTGGAGACGAGCAGTACTTC. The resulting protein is CASSGRQGIGDEQYF. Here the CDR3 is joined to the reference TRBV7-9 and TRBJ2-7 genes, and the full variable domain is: DTGVSQNPRHKITKRGQNVTFRCDPISEHNRLYWYRQTLGQGPEFLTYFQNEAQLEKSRLLSDRFSAERPKGSFSTLEIQRTEQGDSAMYLCASSGRQGIGDEQYFGPGTRLTVT.